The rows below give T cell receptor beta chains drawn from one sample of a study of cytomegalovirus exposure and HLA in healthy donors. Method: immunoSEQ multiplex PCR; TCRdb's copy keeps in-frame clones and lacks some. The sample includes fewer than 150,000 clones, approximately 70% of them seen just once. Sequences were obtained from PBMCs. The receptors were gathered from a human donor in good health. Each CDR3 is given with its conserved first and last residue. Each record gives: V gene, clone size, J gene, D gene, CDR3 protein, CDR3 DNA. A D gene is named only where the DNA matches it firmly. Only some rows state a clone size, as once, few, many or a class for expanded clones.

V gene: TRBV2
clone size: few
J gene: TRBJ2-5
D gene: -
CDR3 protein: CASSERMVGYQETQYF
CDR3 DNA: TGTGCCAGCAGTGAGCGGATGGTCGGCTACCAAGAGACCCAGTACTTC

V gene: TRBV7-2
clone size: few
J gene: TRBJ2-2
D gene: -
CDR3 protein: CASSLGGANTGELFF
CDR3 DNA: TGTGCCAGCAGCTTAGGCGGGGCCAACACCGGGGAGCTGTTTTTT

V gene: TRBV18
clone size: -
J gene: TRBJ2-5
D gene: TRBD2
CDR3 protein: CASSRRTSGKVETQYF
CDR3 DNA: TGTGCCAGCTCACGAAGGACTAGCGGGAAGGTGGAGACCCAGTACTTC

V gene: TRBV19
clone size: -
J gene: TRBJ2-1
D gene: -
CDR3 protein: CASSITSGPPYNEQFF
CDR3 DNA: TGTGCCAGTAGCATTACCAGCGGTCCTCCCTACAATGAGCAGTTCTTC

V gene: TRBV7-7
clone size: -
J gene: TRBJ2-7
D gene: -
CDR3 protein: CASSLGAGSSYEQYF
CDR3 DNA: TGTGCCAGCAGCTTAGGGGCCGGTAGCTCCTACGAGCAGTACTTC

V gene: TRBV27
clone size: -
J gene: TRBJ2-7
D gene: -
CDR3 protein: CASSLALPYEQYF
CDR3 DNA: TGTGCCAGCAGTCTTGCACTCCCCTACGAGCAGTACTTC

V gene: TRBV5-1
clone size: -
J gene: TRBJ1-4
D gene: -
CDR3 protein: CASSLLQGGEKLFF
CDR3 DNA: TGCGCCAGCAGCTTGCTCCAGGGTGGGGAAAAACTGTTTTTT

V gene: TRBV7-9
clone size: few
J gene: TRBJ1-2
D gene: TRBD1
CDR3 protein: CASSPPGQGNGYTF
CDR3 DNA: TGTGCCAGCAGCCCTCCGGGACAGGGGAATGGCTACACCTTC

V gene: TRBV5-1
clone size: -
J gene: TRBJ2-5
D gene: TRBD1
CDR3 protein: CASSYGDSGTQYF
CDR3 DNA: TGCGCCAGCAGCTACGGGGACAGCGGAACCCAGTACTTC

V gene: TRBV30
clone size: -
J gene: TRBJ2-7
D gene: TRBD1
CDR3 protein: CAWSFRTGAREQYF
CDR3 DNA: TGTGCCTGGAGTTTCCGGACAGGCGCCCGCGAGCAGTACTTC

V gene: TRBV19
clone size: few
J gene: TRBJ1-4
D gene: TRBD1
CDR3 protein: CASSMHGTGRSGKLFF
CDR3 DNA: TGTGCCAGTAGTATGCACGGGACAGGGAGGTCGGGGAAACTGTTTTTT

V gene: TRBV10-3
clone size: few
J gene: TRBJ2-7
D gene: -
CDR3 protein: CAISTSGGYEQYF
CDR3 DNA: -

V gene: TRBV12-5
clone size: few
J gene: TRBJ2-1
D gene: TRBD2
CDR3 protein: CASGLSSGSVEQFF
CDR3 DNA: TGTGCTAGTGGTTTATCTAGCGGGAGTGTTGAGCAGTTCTTC

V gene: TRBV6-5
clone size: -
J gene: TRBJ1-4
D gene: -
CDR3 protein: CATRRGEKLFF
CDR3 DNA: TGTGCCACCCGAAGAGGGGAAAAACTGTTTTTT

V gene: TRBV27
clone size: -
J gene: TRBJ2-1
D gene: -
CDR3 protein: CASSLRDGAYNEQFF
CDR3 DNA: TGTGCCAGCAGTTTGCGGGACGGGGCGTACAATGAGCAGTTCTTC

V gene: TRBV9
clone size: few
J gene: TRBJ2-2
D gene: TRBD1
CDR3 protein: CASRGTGGPGELFF
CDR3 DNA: TGTGCCAGCAGAGGGACAGGGGGCCCCGGGGAGCTGTTTTTT

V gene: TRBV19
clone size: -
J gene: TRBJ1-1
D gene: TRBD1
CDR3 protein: CASSIDRETGAIMNTEAFF
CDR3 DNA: TGTGCCAGTAGTATAGATCGGGAGACAGGGGCAATTATGAACACTGAAGCTTTCTTT

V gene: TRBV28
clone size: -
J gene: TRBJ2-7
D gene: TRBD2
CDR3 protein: CASSTTLAGLNAYEQYF
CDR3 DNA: TGTGCCAGCAGTACGACCCTAGCGGGCCTCAACGCCTACGAGCAGTACTTC

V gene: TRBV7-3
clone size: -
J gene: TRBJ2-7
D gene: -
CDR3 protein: CASSLGKGTMHEQYF
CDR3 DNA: TGTGCCAGCAGCTTAGGGAAAGGGACAATGCACGAGCAGTACTTC

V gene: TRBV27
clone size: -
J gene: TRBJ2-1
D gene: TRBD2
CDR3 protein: CASSLGTSYNEQFF
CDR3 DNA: TGTGCCAGCAGTTTGGGGACTAGCTACAATGAGCAGTTCTTC

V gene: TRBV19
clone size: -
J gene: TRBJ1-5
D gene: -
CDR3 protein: CASSPGQDNQPQHF
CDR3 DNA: TGTGCCAGTAGTCCAGGGCAGGACAATCAGCCCCAGCATTTT

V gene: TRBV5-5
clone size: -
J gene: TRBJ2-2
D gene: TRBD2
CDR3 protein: CASSPFSGRADTGELFF
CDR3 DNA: TGTGCCAGCAGCCCCTTCAGCGGGAGGGCCGACACCGGGGAGCTGTTTTTT

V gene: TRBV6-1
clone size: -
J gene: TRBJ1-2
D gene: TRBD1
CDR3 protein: CASSEAGTDGYTF
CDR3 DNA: TGTGCCAGCAGTGAAGCCGGGACAGACGGCTACACCTTC

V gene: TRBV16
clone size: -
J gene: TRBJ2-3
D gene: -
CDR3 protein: CASSVSRGTDTQYF
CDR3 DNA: TGTGCCAGCAGCGTTAGTAGAGGCACAGATACGCAGTATTTT

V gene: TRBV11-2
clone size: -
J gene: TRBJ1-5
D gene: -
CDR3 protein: CASSLAGLLALDQPQHF
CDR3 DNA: TGTGCCAGCAGCTTAGCAGGGCTTTTGGCCCTCGATCAGCCCCAGCATTTT

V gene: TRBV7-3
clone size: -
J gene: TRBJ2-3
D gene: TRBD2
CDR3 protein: CASSLNGLAGGTDTQYF
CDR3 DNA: TGTGCCAGCAGCTTAAACGGACTAGCGGGAGGCACAGATACGCAGTATTTT

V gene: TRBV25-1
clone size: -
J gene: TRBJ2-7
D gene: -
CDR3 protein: CASSVGGEQYF
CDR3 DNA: TGTGCCAGCAGTGTCGGGGGCGAGCAGTACTTC

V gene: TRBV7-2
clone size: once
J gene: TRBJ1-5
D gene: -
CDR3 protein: CASSLGPRPQHF
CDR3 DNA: TGTGCCAGCAGCTTAGGGCCCCGGCCCCAGCATTTT

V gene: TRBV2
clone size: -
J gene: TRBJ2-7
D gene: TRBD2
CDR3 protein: CASSASGGLYF
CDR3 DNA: TGTGCCAGCAGCGCTAGCGGTGGACTGTACTTC

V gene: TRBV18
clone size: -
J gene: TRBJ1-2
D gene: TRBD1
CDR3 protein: CASSPGRQGNGYGYTF
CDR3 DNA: TGTGCCAGCTCACCAGGAAGACAGGGGAACGGCTATGGCTACACCTTC

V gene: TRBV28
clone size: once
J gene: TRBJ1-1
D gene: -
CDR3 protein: CASTFGGVGSTEAFF
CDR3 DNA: TGTGCCAGCACCTTTGGAGGGGTCGGTAGTACTGAAGCTTTCTTT

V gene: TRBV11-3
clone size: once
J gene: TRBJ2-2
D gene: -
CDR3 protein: CASSLDVTGELFF
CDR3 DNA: TGTGCCAGCAGCTTAGACGTTACCGGGGAGCTGTTTTTT

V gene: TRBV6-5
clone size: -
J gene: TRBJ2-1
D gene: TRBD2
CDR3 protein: CASREGLGNEQFF
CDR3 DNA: TGTGCCAGCCGGGAGGGCCTCGGAAATGAGCAGTTCTTC

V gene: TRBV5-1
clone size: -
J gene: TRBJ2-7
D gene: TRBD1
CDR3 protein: CASSLAGGDYEQYF
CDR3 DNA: TGCGCCAGCAGCTTGGCAGGGGGCGACTACGAGCAGTACTTC

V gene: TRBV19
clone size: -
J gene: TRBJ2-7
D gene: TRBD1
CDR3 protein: CASSLRGSTREQYF
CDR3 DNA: TGTGCCAGTAGCCTCAGGGGGTCTACCCGCGAGCAGTACTTC

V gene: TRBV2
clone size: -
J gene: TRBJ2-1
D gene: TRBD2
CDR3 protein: CASRTSGTNEQFF
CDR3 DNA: TGTGCCAGCAGGACTAGCGGGACCAATGAGCAGTTCTTC

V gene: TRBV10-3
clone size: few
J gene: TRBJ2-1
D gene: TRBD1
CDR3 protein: CAADRGPGNEQFF
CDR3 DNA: TGTGCCGCCGACAGGGGGCCGGGCAATGAGCAGTTCTTC

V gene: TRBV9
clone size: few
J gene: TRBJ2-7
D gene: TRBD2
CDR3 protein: CASSPSGLARYEQYF
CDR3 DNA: TGTGCCAGCAGCCCCTCGGGACTAGCGCGCTACGAGCAGTACTTC

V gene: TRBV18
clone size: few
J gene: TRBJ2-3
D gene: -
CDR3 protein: CASSRQADTQYF
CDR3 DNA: TGTGCCAGCTCCCGACAGGCAGATACGCAGTATTTT

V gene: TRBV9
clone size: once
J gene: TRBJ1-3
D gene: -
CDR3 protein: CASSVSGGGNTIYF
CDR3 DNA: TGTGCCAGCAGCGTGTCGGGGGGTGGAAACACCATATATTTT

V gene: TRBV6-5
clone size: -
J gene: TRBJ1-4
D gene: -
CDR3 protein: CASSYSTSGDEKLFF
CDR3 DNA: TGTGCCAGCAGTTACTCGACCTCGGGGGATGAAAAACTGTTTTTT

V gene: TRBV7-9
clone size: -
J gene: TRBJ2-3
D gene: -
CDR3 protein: CASSLASARPTRTDTQYF
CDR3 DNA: TGTGCCAGCAGCTTAGCGTCTGCAAGGCCGACGAGGACAGATACGCAGTATTTT

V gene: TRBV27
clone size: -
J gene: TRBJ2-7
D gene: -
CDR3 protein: CASSSTGIGTYEQYF
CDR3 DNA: TGTGCCAGCAGTAGCACAGGGATTGGAACCTACGAGCAGTACTTC

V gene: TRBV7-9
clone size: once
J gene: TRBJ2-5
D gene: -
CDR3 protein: CASSPRQDQETQYF
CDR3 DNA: TGTGCCAGCAGCCCCAGGCAGGACCAAGAGACCCAGTACTTC

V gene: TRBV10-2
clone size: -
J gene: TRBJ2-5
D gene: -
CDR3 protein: CASSGGMASVLTQYF
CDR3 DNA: TGCGCCAGCAGTGGCGGGATGGCTAGCGTGTTGACCCAGTACTTC

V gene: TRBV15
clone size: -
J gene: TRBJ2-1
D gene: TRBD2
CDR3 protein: CATSRARREGLFF
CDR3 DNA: TGTGCCACCAGCAGAGCCCGGCGGGAGGGACTGTTCTTC

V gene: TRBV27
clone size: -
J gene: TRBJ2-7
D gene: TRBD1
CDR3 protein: CASSPGTGGFYEQYF
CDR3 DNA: TGTGCCAGCAGTCCCGGGACAGGGGGTTTCTACGAGCAGTACTTC

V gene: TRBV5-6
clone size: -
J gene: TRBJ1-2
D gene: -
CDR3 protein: CASSWGLTGRNYGYTF
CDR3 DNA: TGTGCCAGCAGCTGGGGTCTGACAGGTAGAAACTATGGCTACACCTTC

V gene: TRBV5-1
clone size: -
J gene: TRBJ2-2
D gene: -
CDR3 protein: CASSVQGLDTGELFF
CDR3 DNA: TGCGCCAGCAGCGTGCAGGGCCTTGACACCGGGGAGCTGTTTTTT